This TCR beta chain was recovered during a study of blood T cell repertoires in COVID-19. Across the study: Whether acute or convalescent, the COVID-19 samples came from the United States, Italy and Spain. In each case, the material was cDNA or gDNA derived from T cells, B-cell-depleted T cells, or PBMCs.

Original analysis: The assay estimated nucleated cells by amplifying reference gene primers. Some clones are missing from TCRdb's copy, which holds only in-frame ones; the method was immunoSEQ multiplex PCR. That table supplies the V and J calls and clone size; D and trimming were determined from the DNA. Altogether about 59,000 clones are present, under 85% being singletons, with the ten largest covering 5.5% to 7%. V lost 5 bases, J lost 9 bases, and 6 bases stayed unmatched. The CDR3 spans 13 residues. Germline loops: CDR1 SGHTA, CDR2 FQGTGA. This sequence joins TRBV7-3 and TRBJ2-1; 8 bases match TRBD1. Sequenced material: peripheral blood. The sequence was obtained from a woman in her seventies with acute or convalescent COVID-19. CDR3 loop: CASSTRTGTEQFF. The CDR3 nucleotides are TGTGCCAGCAGCACACGGACAGGGACTGAGCAGTTCTTC. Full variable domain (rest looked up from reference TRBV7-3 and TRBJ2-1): GAGVSQTPSNKVTEKGKYVELRCDPISGHTALYWYRQSLGQGPEFLIYFQGTGAADDSGLPNDRFFAVRPEGSVSTLKIQRTERGDSAVYLCASSTRTGTEQFFGPGTRLTVL.